This T cell receptor (beta chain) comes out of a study of shared clonotypes between healthy human individuals. TCRdb's copy holds only in-frame clones and misses some; the assay was immunoSEQ multiplex PCR. There are over a million clones in the sample; 60% to 80% occur only once, and nearly 1.5% lies in the top ten. The table lists this clone with many counts. The germline gene is not matched at one end of the junction; a read error may be the cause. The V gene's germline CDR1 is SGHAT and CDR2 FQNNGV. The length of the CDR3 is 15 residues. The J gene is TRBJ2-5, the V gene TRBV11-2; D is tentatively TRBD1 or TRBD2 (5 bases each). This receptor was identified in a man between 18 and 35 years old in good health. Sequences were obtained from memory CD4+ T cells sorted from blood. Subset: CD45RA-negative fraction. The CDR3 DNA reads TGTGCCAGCAGTTTAGGTCGGGACCCCCAAGAGACCCAGTACTTC. It specifies CASSLGRDPQETQYF.